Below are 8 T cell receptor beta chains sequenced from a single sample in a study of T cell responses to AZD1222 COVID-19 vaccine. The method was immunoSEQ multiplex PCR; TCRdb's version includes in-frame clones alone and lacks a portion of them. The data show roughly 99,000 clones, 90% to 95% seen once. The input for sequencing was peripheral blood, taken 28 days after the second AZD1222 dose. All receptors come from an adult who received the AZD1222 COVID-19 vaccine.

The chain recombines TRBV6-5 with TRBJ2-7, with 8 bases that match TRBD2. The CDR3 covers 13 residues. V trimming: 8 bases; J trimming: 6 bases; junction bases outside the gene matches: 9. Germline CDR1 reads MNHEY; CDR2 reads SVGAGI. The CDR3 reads CASGFGTSGEQYF. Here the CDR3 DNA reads TGTGCCAGCGGCTTCGGGACTAGTGGCGAGCAGTACTTC.

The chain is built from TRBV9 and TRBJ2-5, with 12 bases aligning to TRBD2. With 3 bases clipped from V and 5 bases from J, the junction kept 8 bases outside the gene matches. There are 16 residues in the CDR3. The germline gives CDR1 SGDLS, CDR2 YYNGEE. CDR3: CASSALAGGLVETQYF. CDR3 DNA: TGTGCCAGCAGCGCACTAGCGGGAGGTTTAGTGGAGACCCAGTACTTC.

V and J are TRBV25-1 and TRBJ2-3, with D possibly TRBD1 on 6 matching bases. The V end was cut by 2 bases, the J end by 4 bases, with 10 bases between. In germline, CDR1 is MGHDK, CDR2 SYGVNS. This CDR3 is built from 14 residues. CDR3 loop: CASSETGSADTQYF. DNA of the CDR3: TGTGCCAGCAGTGAAACAGGGAGCGCAGATACGCAGTATTTT.

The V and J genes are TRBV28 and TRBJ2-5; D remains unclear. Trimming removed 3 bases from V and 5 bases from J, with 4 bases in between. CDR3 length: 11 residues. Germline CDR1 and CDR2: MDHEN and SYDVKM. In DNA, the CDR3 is TGTGCCAGCAGTTTCGGGGAGACCCAGTACTTC. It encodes CASSFGETQYF.

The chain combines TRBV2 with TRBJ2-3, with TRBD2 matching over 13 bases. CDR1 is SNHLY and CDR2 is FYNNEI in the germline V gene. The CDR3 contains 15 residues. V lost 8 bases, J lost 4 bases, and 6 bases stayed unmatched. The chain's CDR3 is CASLRTSGRADTQYF. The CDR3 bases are TGTGCCAGCCTCCGGACTAGCGGGAGAGCAGATACGCAGTATTTT.

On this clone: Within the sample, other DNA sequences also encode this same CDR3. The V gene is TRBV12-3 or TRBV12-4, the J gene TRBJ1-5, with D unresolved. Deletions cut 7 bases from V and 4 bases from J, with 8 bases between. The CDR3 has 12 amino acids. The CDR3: CASNRGNQPQHF. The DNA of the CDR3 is TGTGCCAGCAACCGGGGAAATCAGCCCCAGCATTTT.

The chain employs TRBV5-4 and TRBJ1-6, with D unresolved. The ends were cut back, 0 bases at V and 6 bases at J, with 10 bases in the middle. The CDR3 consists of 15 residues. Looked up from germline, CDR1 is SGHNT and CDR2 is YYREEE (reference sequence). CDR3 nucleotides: TGTGCCAGCAGCTTGGGGGGAGGAGGTAATTCACCCCTCCACTTT. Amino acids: CASSLGGGGNSPLHF.

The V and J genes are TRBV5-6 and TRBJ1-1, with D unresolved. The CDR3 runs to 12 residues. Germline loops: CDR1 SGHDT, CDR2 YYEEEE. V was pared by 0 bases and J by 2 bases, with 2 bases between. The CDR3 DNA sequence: TGTGCCAGCAGCTTGGACAACACTGAAGCTTTCTTT. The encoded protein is CASSLDNTEAFF.